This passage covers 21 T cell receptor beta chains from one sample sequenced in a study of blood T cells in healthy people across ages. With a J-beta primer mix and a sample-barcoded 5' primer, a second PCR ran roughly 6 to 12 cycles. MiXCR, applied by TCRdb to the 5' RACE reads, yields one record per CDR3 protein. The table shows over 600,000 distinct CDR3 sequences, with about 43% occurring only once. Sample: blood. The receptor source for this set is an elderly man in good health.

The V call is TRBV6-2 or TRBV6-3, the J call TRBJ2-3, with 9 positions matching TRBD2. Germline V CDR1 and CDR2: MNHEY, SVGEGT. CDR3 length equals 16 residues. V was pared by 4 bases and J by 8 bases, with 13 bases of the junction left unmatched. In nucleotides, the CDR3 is TGTGCCAGCAGTTCATTAGCGGGGGCTCACAGACGTACGCAGTATTTT. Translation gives CASSSLAGAHRRTQYF.

The CDR3 DNA is TGTGCCAGCAGTTCAGGGAATCCCTATGGCTACACCTTC. Translating gives CASSSGNPYGYTF. This sequence joins TRBV6-5 and TRBJ1-2; TRBD1 might be the D (5 bases). CDR3 length: 13 residues. The V gene's germline CDR1 is MNHEY and CDR2 SVGAGI. Trimming shortened V by 4 bases and J by 4 bases, and 10 bases separated the two germline ends.

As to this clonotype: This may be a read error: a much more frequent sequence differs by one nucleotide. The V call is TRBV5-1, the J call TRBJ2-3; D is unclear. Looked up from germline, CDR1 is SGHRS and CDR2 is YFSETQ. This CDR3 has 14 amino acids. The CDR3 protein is CAGSLDPSPDTQYF. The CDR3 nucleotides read TGCGCCGGCAGCTTAGACCCTAGTCCAGATACGCAGTATTTT.

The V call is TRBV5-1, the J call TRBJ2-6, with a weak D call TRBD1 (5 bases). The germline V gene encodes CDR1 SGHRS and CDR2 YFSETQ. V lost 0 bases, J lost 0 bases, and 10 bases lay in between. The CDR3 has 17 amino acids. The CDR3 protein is CASSLDSRASGANVLTF. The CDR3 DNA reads TGCGCCAGCAGCTTGGATTCCAGGGCCTCTGGGGCCAACGTCCTGACTTTC.

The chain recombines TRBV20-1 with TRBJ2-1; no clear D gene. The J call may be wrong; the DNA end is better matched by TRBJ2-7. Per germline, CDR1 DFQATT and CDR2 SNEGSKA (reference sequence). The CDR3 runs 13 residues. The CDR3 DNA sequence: TGCAGTGCTAGGCGGAGCTCCTACAATGAGCAGTACTTC. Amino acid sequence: CSARRSSYNEQYF.

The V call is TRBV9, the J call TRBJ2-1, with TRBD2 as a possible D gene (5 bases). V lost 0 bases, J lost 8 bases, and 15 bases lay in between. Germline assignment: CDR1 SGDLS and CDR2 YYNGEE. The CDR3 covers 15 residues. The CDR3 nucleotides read TGTGCCAGCAGCGTAGGGAGGTACGGGTTGTATGAGCAGTTCTTC. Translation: CASSVGRYGLYEQFF. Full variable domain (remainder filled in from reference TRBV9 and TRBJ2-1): DSGVTQTPKHLITATGQRVTLRCSPRSGDLSVYWYQQSLDQGLQFLIQYYNGEERAKGNILERFSAQQFPDLHSELNLSSLELGDSALYFCASSVGRYGLYEQFFGPGTRLTVL.

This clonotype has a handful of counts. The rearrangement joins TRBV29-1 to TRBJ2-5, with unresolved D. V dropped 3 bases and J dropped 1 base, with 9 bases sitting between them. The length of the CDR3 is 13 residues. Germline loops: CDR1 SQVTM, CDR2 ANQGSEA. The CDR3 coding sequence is TGCAGCGTTGATAGGGCATTCCAAGAGACCCAGTACTTC. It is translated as CSVDRAFQETQYF.

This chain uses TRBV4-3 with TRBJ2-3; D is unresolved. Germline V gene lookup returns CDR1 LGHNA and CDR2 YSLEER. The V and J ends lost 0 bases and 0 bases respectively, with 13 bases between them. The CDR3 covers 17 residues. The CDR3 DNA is TGCGCCAGCAGCCAAGAAGGTTGGGGATTTAGCACAGATACGCAGTATTTT. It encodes CASSQEGWGFSTDTQYF.

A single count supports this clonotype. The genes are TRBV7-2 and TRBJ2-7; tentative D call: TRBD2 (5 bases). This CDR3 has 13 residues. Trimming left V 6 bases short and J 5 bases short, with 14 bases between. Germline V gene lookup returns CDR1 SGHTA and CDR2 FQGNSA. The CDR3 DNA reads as TGTGCCAGCAGACCGACTGGGAGCCACGAGCAGTACTTC. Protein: CASRPTGSHEQYF.

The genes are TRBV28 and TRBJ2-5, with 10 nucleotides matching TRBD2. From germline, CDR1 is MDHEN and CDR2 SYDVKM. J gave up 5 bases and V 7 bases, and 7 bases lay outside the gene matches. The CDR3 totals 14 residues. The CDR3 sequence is CASKGLAGVETQYF. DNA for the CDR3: TGTGCCAGCAAAGGTCTAGCGGGAGTGGAGACCCAGTACTTC.

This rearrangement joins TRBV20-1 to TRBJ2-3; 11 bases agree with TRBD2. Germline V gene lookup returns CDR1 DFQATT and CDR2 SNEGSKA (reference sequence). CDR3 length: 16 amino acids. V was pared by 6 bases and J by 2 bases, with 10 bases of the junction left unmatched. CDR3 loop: CSALRPSGGFTDTQYF. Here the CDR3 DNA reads TGCAGTGCCCTGCGCCCTAGCGGGGGGTTCACAGATACGCAGTATTTT.

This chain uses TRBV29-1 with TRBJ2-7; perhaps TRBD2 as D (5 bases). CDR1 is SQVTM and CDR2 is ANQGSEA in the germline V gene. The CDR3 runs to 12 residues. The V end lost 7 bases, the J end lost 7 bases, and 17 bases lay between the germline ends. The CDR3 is CSARGDAGEQYF. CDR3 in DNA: TGCAGCGCACGGGGAGACGCAGGTGAGCAGTACTTC.

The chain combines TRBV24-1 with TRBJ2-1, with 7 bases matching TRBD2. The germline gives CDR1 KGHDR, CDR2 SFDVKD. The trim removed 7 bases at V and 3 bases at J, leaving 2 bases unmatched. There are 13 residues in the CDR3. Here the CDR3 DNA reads TGTGCCACCAGAGGCGGGGGCTACAATGAGCAGTTCTTC. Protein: CATRGGGYNEQFF.

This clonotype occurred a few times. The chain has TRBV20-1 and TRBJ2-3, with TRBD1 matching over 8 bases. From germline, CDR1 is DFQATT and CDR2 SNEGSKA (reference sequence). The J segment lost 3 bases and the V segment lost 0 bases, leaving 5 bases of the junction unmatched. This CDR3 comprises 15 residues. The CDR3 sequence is CSAREDRENTDTQYF. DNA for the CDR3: TGCAGTGCTAGAGAGGACAGGGAAAATACAGATACGCAGTATTTT.

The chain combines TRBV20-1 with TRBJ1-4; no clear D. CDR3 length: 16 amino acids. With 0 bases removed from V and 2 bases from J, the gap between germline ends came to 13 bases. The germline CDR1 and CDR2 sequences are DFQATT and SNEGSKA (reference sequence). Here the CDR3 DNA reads TGCAGTGCTAGAGATCGAAGGGTCTGGACTAATGAAAAACTGTTTTTT. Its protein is CSARDRRVWTNEKLFF.

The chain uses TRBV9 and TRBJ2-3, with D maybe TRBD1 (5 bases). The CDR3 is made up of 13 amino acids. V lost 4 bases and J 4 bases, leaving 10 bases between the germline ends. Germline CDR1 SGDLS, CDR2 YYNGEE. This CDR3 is CASSFRQSDTQYF. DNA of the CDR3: TGTGCCAGCAGCTTTAGACAGTCAGATACGCAGTATTTT.

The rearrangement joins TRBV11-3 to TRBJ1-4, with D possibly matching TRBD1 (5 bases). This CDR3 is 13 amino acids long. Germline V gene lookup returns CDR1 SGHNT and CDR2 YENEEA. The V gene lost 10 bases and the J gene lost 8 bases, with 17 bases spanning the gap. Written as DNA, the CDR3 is TGTGCCACCTCGACGGCCTGGGGGGAAAAACTGTTTTTT. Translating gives CATSTAWGEKLFF.

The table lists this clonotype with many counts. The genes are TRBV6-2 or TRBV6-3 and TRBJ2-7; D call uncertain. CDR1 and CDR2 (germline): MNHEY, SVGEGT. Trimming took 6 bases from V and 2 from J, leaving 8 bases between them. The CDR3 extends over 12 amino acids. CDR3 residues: CASRSVTYEQYF. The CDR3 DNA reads TGTGCCAGCAGATCCGTTACCTACGAGCAGTACTTC.

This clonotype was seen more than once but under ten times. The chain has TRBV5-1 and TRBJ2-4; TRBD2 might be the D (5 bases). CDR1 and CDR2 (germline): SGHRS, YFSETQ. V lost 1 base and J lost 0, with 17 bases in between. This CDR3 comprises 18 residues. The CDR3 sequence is CASSLFPERTLAKNIQYF. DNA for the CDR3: TGCGCCAGCAGCTTGTTCCCTGAGCGGACTTTAGCCAAAAACATTCAGTACTTC.

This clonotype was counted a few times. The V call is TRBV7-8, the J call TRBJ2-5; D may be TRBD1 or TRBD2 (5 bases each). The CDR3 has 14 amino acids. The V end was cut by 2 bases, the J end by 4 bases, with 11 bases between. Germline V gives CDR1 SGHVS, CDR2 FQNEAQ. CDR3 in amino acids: CASSLYGAAETQYF. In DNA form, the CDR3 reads TGTGCCAGCAGCTTATACGGGGCCGCAGAGACCCAGTACTTC.

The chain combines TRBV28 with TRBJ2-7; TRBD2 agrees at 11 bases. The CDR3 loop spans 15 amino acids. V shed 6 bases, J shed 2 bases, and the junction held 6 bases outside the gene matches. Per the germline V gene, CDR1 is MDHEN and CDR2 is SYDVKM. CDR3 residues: CASRPTSGDTYEQYF. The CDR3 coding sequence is TGTGCCAGCAGACCGACTAGCGGGGATACCTACGAGCAGTACTTC.